Listed below are T cell receptor beta chains from one sample, sequenced in a study of cytomegalovirus exposure and HLA in healthy donors. Here immunoSEQ multiplex PCR was the method, and the copy in TCRdb shows in-frame clones only, minus some. This table holds around 92,000 clones, around 80% found once. The sequenced material came from PBMCs. Source of these receptors: a man aged 60 to 75 in good health and CMV-seropositive. The CDR3 runs from the conserved cysteine through the conserved F or W. The order of the fields is V gene, clone size, J gene, D gene, CDR3 DNA, CDR3 protein. The D gene is left open where the match is weak. Clone size, where shown, is once, few, many, or a class for clones that have expanded.

TRBV5-1	once	TRBJ2-7	.	TGCGCCAGCAGAAGGGACACTACCTACGAGCAGTACTTC	CASRRDTTYEQYF
TRBV19	.	TRBJ1-2	TRBD1	TGTGCCAGTAGTGCAAGACAGGGTCCGCGATATGGCTACACCTTC	CASSARQGPRYGYTF
TRBV6-5	few	TRBJ1-6	.	TGTGCCAGCAGTTCGGGAGGTGGATCACCCCTCCACTTT	CASSSGGGSPLHF
TRBV9	few	TRBJ2-1	TRBD1	TGTGCCAGCAGCGGAAAGATGGGACAGGGTGACAATGAGCAGTTCTTC	CASSGKMGQGDNEQFF
TRBV7-2	once	TRBJ2-7	.	TGTGCCAGCAGCTTACAGGGCTACGAGCAGTACTTC	CASSLQGYEQYF
TRBV7-2	.	TRBJ1-1	.	TGTGCCAGCAGCCAACAACGGAACACTGAAGCTTTCTTT	CASSQQRNTEAFF
TRBV10-3	.	TRBJ1-2	TRBD1	TGTGCCATCGCGACAGGGATCAGTAACTATGGCTACACCTTC	CAIATGISNYGYTF
TRBV19	.	TRBJ1-4	.	TGTGCCAGTAGGGGACAAAATGAAAAACTGTTTTTT	CASRGQNEKLFF
TRBV11-2	.	TRBJ1-6	.	TGTGCCAGCAGCCCGGGGAATTCCTATAATTCACCCCTCCACTTT	CASSPGNSYNSPLHF
TRBV5-1	.	TRBJ1-4	TRBD1	TGCGCCAGCAGCCGGAACCGGGACAGGAGTGCAACTAATGAAAAACTGTTTTTT	CASSRNRDRSATNEKLFF
TRBV5-6	few	TRBJ2-7	.	TGTGCCAGCAGCTTGGGGCAGGCGGGCTACGAGCAGTACTTC	CASSLGQAGYEQYF
TRBV6-1	.	TRBJ2-7	.	TGTGCCACCAGTTCACTAACCGACGAGCAGTACTTC	CATSSLTDEQYF
TRBV7-6	.	TRBJ1-4	TRBD1	TGTGCCAGCAGCTTAGGGTCAGGGGGCGGTGAAAAACTGTTTTTT	CASSLGSGGGEKLFF
TRBV5-4	.	TRBJ2-2	.	TGTGCCAGCAGCTTGCAGGGGCCCAACACCGGGGAGCTGTTTTTT	CASSLQGPNTGELFF
TRBV4-1	.	TRBJ2-7	.	TGCGCCAGCAGCCCACCAGGGATCGAGCAGTACTTC	CASSPPGIEQYF
TRBV10-3	.	TRBJ2-7	.	TGTGCCATCGCCGGGGACTCCTACGAGCAGTACTTC	CAIAGDSYEQYF
TRBV6-5	.	TRBJ1-5	.	TGTGCCAGCAGTTCCGTTGGGGGGGGCAATCAGCCCCAGCATTTT	CASSSVGGGNQPQHF
TRBV30	.	TRBJ1-4	TRBD1	TGTGCCTGGAGTTCCCGAGAAGGGGGCTATGAAAAACTGTTTTTT	CAWSSREGGYEKLFF
TRBV5-6	.	TRBJ1-3	TRBD1	TGTGCCAGCAGCGCTGGACAGGGGCGTCTCTCTGGAAACACCATATATTTT	CASSAGQGRLSGNTIYF
TRBV6-6	.	TRBJ2-7	TRBD1	TGTGCCAGCACCACCCCGGGACAGGGGGCCAGCGAGCAGTACTTC	CASTTPGQGASEQYF
TRBV7-9	.	TRBJ1-2	TRBD1	TGTTCCAGCATCCCAGGAGGAGGGGGCGATGGCTACACCTTC	CSSIPGGGGDGYTF
TRBV9	.	TRBJ1-6	.	TGTGCCAGCAGCGCAACAGGAGATTCACCCCTCCACTTT	CASSATGDSPLHF
TRBV2	.	TRBJ1-1	TRBD1	TGTGCCAGCAGGTTGGGACAGGTTACGCCGAACACTGAAGCTTTCTTT	CASRLGQVTPNTEAFF
TRBV14	.	TRBJ2-4	TRBD2	TGTGCCAGCAGCCAAGCGATAGCGGGAGAGGAGTACTTC	CASSQAIAGEEYF
TRBV6-5	.	TRBJ1-3	.	TGTGCCAGCAGCAGGGGACAAATGGGAAACACCATATATTTT	CASSRGQMGNTIYF
TRBV5-6	few	TRBJ1-1	.	TGTGCCAGCAATTTCCGGGAAGCGGGGAACACTGAAGCTTTCTTT	CASNFREAGNTEAFF
TRBV14	.	TRBJ2-5	.	TGTGCCAGCAGCCATATCTCGGAGACCCAGTACTTC	CASSHISETQYF
TRBV4-1	.	TRBJ2-3	.	TGCGCCAGCAGCCCCTACCTAACGGGGGTCGCAGATACGCAGTATTTT	CASSPYLTGVADTQYF
TRBV27	.	TRBJ2-7	.	TGTGCCAGCAGTTTATTCCACTCCTACGAGCAGTACTTC	CASSLFHSYEQYF